This is a list of T cell receptor beta chains from one sample in a study of multiple sclerosis patients with progressive multifocal leukoencephalopathy. The table came from immunoSEQ multiplex PCR; TCRdb's copy has only in-frame clones and leaves some out. The top ten hold 2% to 2.5% of the sample, which has about 25,000 clones, approximately 90% seen once. The sequencing used PBMCs, collected from a patient treated with natalizumab. All receptors derive from a man under 40 with multiple sclerosis. Each CDR3 is given with its conserved first and last residue. A D gene is named only where the DNA matches it firmly. For some rows the clone size is stated as once, few or many, or as a class when expanded; others skip it.

d_gene,abundance,v_gene,j_gene,CDR3nt,CDR3aa
TRBD2,-,TRBV6-6,TRBJ2-7,TGTGCCAGCAGTTACCGGGACTACCCCTACGAGCAGTACTTC,CASSYRDYPYEQYF
TRBD2,-,TRBV5-6,TRBJ2-1,TGTGCTAGCAGCCACGGGGCTAGCGGGAGGGAGAATGAGCAGTTCTTC,CASSHGASGRENEQFF
-,-,TRBV5-1,TRBJ2-5,TGCGCCAGCAGTGGGGAGACCCAGTACTTC,CASSGETQYF
TRBD1,-,TRBV11-2,TRBJ2-7,TGTGCCAGCAGCTTGAGGGACAGGGACCACGAGCAGTACTTC,CASSLRDRDHEQYF
-,-,TRBV29-1,TRBJ2-7,TGCAGCGTTGAAGATCTTAGTGAGGGTAGGGGCTACGAGCAGTACTTC,CSVEDLSEGRGYEQYF
TRBD2,-,TRBV2,TRBJ2-3,TGTGCCAGCAGTGAGAGTAGAGGACTAGCGGGAGATACGCAGTATTTT,CASSESRGLAGDTQYF
-,-,TRBV4-3,TRBJ1-1,TGCGCCAGCAGCCAAGATCGAGGGACCTACACTGAAGCTTTCTTT,CASSQDRGTYTEAFF
-,-,TRBV6-5,TRBJ2-1,TGTGCCAGCAATCGAGGGCCGATAGGTGAGCAGTTCTTC,CASNRGPIGEQFF
-,-,TRBV10-3,TRBJ1-1,TGTGCCATCAGTGAGGGCGCAAACACTGAAGCTTTCTTT,CAISEGANTEAFF
-,-,TRBV6-6,TRBJ2-5,TGTGCCAGCAGTTCTCGGGCCGGGGGAATGGAGACCCAGTACTTC,CASSSRAGGMETQYF
-,-,TRBV6-6,TRBJ1-1,TGTGCCAGCAGTTACTCGGGCAGGAACACTGAAGCTTTCTTT,CASSYSGRNTEAFF
-,-,TRBV29-1,TRBJ1-2,TGCAGCGTGGGACCTCTTGACTATGGCTACACCTTC,CSVGPLDYGYTF
TRBD2,-,TRBV11-2,TRBJ2-7,TGTGCCAGCAGCTTAGTAGCGGGAGACGAGCAGTACTTC,CASSLVAGDEQYF
-,-,TRBV10-2,TRBJ1-1,TGCGCCAGCAGTGATTACGCTGGAGCTTTCTTT,CASSDYAGAFF
-,-,TRBV27,TRBJ2-3,TGTGCCAGCTCCCGGACAGGGGGCCCTAGCGGGAGGAAAGATACGCAGTATTTT,CASSRTGGPSGRKDTQYF
-,-,TRBV7-9,TRBJ2-1,TGTGCCAGCAGCTACTCCAATGAGCAGTTCTTC,CASSYSNEQFF
TRBD1,once,TRBV10-3,TRBJ2-7,TGTGCCATCAGAGGGACAGATGAGGACTACGAGCAGTACTTC,CAIRGTDEDYEQYF
-,-,TRBV2,TRBJ2-7,TGTGCCAGCAGTGGCGCAGCACCAATCTCCTACGAGCAGTACTTC,CASSGAAPISYEQYF
TRBD2,once,TRBV7-3,TRBJ2-5,TGTGCCAGCAGCATCGGGACTAGCGGGAGTTGGACCCAGTACTTC,CASSIGTSGSWTQYF
-,once,TRBV10-3,TRBJ2-3,TGTGCCATCAGGGGGGGGCCCCGACCGTCAGATACGCAGTATTTT,CAIRGGPRPSDTQYF
TRBD1,-,TRBV15,TRBJ1-5,TGTGCCACGAGACAGGGAAGTGGTGCTCAGCCCCAGCATTTT,CATRQGSGAQPQHF
-,-,TRBV6-6,TRBJ1-1,TGTGCCAGCAGTTACTTAGGCAGGGCGAACACTGAAGCTTTCTTT,CASSYLGRANTEAFF
-,-,TRBV11-3,TRBJ2-2,TGTGCCAGCAGCTCTGTGACCCGTTACCACACCGGGGAGCTGTTTTTT,CASSSVTRYHTGELFF
TRBD2,-,TRBV11-3,TRBJ2-3,TGTGCCAGCAGCTTGGGACTAGCGGGAGAGTCCGATACGCAGTATTTT,CASSLGLAGESDTQYF
TRBD2,-,TRBV7-8,TRBJ2-2,TGTGCCAGCAGCCCACGGACTAGCGGGGAGCCCCCGGGCACCGGGGAGCTGTTTTTT,CASSPRTSGEPPGTGELFF
-,-,TRBV27,TRBJ1-5,TGTGCCAGCAGTTCCCTAGGTGGGGATCAGCCCCAGCATTTT,CASSSLGGDQPQHF
-,few,TRBV10-2,TRBJ1-2,TGCGCCAGCAGGGGGACGGACCATGGCTACACCTTC,CASRGTDHGYTF
-,-,TRBV12-5,TRBJ2-1,TGTGCTAGTGGTTTGGTACCCGTAGTGGGAAATGAGCAGTTCTTC,CASGLVPVVGNEQFF
-,-,TRBV11-3,TRBJ1-3,TGTGCCAGCAGCCCCCGGGGAGTACCTGGAAACACCATATATTTT,CASSPRGVPGNTIYF
-,-,TRBV25-1,TRBJ1-1,TGTGCCAGCAGTCGTACAGGGTCCACTGAAGCTTTCTTT,CASSRTGSTEAFF
-,-,TRBV11-3,TRBJ2-7,TGTGCCAGCAGCTTGGGGCCGATGAACTACGAGCAGTACTTC,CASSLGPMNYEQYF
-,-,TRBV5-5,TRBJ1-2,TGTGCCAGCTTGGGGAGCGGGACGGAAAACTATGGCTACACCTTC,CASLGSGTENYGYTF
-,-,TRBV5-1,TRBJ1-3,TGCGCCAGCAGCGGGGACGGGCGAAACACCATATATTTT,CASSGDGRNTIYF
-,-,TRBV29-1,TRBJ1-1,TGCAGCGTTGACTTGAGGGCTGAAGCTTTCTTT,CSVDLRAEAFF
-,-,TRBV4-1,TRBJ2-7,TGCGCCAGCAGCCAACTCCCGGGGAAGCGGATGCCCTACGAGCAGTACTTC,CASSQLPGKRMPYEQYF
-,-,TRBV29-1,TRBJ2-7,TGCAGCGTTGAAGGACTGCCGGGACAAGCTCGTCTTGATTACGAGCAGTACTTC,CSVEGLPGQARLDYEQYF
-,-,TRBV5-5,TRBJ2-1,TGTGCCAGCAGCTTGGCCAGGGGGGCCTCTTACAATGAGCAGTTCTTC,CASSLARGASYNEQFF
TRBD2,-,TRBV19,TRBJ2-1,TGTGCCAGTAGTATAAGGACTAGCGGCAATGAGCAGTTCTTC,CASSIRTSGNEQFF
-,-,TRBV25-1,TRBJ1-3,TGTGCCAGCAGTGAATACGGGACTGGAAACACCATATATTTT,CASSEYGTGNTIYF
TRBD2,-,TRBV5-1,TRBJ2-2,TGCGCCAGCAGCTTTGTCGCGGGAGACCGCACCGGGGAGCTGTTTTTT,CASSFVAGDRTGELFF
-,-,TRBV6-5,TRBJ1-5,TGTGCCAGCAGTTACTCGGGTAGGCGCTGGGAGCGCCAGCATTTT,CASSYSGRRWERQHF
-,-,TRBV12-5,TRBJ1-1,TGTGCTAGTGGTCCCCAGGTTAACACTGAAGCTTTCTTT,CASGPQVNTEAFF
TRBD1,-,TRBV19,TRBJ1-1,TGTGCCAGTAGCCCCCCGGACAGGGGGGATAGTACTGAAGCTTTCTTT,CASSPPDRGDSTEAFF